This T cell receptor beta chain was recorded in a study of shared clonotypes between healthy human individuals. The study's findings and limits: Generation probabilities of non-shared clonotypes were lower (relative to those shared by all four donors).

This CDR3 region has 15 residues. Germline-derived CDR1 and CDR2 are LNHDA and SQIVND (reference sequence). V dropped 6 bases and J dropped 1; count of bases not matched to a gene: 4. As to this clone: Its specificity is unknown.

The method was immunoSEQ multiplex PCR; TCRdb's version includes in-frame clones alone and lacks a portion of them. The data hold approximately 2.5 million clones, with 85% to 95% observed a single time. The V call is TRBV19, the J call TRBJ2-2, with TRBD1 identical over 8 bases. The TCR originated in a man between 18 and 35 years old in good health. Sequencing input: naive CD4+ T cells sorted from blood. Subset here: CD45RA+ positively selected. The CDR3 loop is CASSTGGVNTGELFF. The CDR3 region has the DNA TGTGCCAGTAGCACAGGGGGAGTGAACACCGGGGAGCTGTTTTTT.